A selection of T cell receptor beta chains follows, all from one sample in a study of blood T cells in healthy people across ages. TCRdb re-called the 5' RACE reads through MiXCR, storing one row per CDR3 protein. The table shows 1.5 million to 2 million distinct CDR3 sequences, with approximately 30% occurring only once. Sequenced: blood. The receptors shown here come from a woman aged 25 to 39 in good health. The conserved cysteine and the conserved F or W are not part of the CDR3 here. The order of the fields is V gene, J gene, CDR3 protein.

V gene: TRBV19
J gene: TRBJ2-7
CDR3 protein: ASSISGGPYMEQY

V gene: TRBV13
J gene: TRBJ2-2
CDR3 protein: ASSAERGGTGELF

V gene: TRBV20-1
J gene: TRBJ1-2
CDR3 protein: SAPGRKERGYT

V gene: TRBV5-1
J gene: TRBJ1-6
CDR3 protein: ASGWGSPTGNSPLH

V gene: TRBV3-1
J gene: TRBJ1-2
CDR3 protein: ASSQARTVYGYT

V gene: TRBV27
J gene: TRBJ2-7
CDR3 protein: ASSLGWGIYEQY

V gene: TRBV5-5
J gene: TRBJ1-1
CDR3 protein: ASSSRAATGNTEAF

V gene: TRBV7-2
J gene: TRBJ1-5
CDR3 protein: ASSFELGQPQH

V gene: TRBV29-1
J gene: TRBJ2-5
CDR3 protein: SVVGTDSKTQY

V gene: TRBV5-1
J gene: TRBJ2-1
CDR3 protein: ASSTIAGGRYNEQF

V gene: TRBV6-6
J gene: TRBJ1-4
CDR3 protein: ASRFTGARANEKLF

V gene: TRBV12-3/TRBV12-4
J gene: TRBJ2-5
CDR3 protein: ASSFGGQGAQETQY

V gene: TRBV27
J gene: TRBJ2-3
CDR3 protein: ASSSWGGTSDTQY

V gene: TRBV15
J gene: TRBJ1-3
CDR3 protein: ATSRSNPGLPNTIY

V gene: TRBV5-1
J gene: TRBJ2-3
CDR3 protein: ASSAGTDTDTQY

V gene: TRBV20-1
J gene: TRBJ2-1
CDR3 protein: SSSLRGSYNEQF

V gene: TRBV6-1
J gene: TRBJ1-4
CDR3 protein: ASSEAGTDEKLF

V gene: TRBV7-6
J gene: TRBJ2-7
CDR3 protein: ASSLAHPMAGGRSYEQY

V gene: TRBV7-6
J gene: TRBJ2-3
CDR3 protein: ASSSRGGTTDTQY

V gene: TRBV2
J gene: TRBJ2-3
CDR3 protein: ASSEPGLAGSTDTQY

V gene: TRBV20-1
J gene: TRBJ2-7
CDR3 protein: SAHSSGGAYEQY

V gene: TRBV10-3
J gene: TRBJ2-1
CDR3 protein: AISEAGGSPGEQF

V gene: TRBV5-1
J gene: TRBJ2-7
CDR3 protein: ASSLGQNPYEQY

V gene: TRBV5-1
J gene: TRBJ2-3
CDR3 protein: ASSGTGTPDTQY

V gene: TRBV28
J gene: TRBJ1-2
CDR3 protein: ASSSPGALGYT

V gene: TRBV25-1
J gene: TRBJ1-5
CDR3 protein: VNAVTTPQH

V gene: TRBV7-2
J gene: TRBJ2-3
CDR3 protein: ASSLDAQGQY

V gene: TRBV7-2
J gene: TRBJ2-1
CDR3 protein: ASSLATPNNEQF

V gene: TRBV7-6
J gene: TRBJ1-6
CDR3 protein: PSSLSPGQRDSPLH

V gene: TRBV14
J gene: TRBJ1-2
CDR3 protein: ASSQEPGGMAYT

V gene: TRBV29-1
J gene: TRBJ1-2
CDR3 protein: SVRLGEGKDYT

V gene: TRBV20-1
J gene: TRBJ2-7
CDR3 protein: SAGGTSEAYYEQY

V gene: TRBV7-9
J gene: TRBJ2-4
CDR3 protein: ASSSPGLAGTQQY

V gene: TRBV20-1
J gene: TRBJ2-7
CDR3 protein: SARDSRTKPNEQY

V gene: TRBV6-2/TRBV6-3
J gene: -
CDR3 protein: ASSQTSSEQY

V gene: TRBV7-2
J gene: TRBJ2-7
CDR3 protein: ASRPAAGAQY

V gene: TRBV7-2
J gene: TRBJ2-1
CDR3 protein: ASSLLSLAGFANEQF

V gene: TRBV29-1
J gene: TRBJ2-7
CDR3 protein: SARRVTVPYEQY

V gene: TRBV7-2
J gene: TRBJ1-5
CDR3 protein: ASSLVGENQPQH

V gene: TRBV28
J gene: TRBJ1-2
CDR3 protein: ASRSTGTGYGYT

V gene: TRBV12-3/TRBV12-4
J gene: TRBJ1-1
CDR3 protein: ASTLRGTNTEAF

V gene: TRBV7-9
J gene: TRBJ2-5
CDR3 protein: ASTAGQGATRQETQY

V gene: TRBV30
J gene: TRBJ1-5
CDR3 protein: AWSSQGQVYYSNQPQH

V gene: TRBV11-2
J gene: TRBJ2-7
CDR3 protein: ASSLEIGGEQY

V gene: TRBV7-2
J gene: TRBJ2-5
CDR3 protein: ASSLDGGTSGKTQY

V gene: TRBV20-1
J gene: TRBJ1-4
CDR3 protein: SARVMRGQGATNEKLF

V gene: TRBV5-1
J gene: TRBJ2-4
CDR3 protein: ASSRGDGDIQY

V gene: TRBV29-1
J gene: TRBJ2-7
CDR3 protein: SAASEAGVPYEQY